A single sample is the source of the 23 T cell receptor beta chains below, sequenced in a study of CD8+CD57+ T cells in acquired aplastic anemia. Patients selected for sequencing had displayed CD8+CD57+ cell expansion by flow cytometry. The template used for profiling TCR beta VDJ and CDR3 was genomic DNA. Via MiXCR, TCRdb re-called the reads, giving one row per CDR3 protein. In the table there are around 180,000 distinct CDR3 sequences, roughly 50% of which are singletons. The sample taken for sequencing was sorted CD4+, CD8+, or CD8+CD57+ T cells (not recorded which) from PBMCs. These receptors all stem from a human donor with aplastic anemia.

The V call is TRBV29-1, the J call TRBJ2-5; D is unresolved. V shed 4 bases and J shed 2 bases, with 14 bases lying between them. Germline V gives CDR1 SQVTM, CDR2 ANQGSEA. CDR3 length: 14 amino acids. The CDR3 here is CSVARPLTQETQYF. The CDR3 nucleotides are TGCAGCGTTGCTCGTCCTCTTACTCAAGAGACCCAGTACTTC.

This clonotype has ten or more counts. The chain couples TRBV10-3 to TRBJ2-5; no reliable D call. CDR1 is ENHRY, CDR2 SYGVKD, per germline. This CDR3 region has 14 residues. Trimming took off 4 bases at V and 1 base at J, with 10 bases between the two ends. The CDR3 is CAISGVGIQETQYF. In DNA form, the CDR3 reads TGTGCCATCAGTGGGGTTGGGATCCAAGAGACCCAGTACTTC.

The chain uses TRBV29-1 and TRBJ2-3; D uncertain. Trimming removed 6 bases from V and 0 bases from J, with 13 bases in between. CDR1 is SQVTM, CDR2 ANQGSEA, per germline. The CDR3 covers 14 residues. This CDR3 reads CSVNRMDSTDTQYF. The CDR3 DNA reads as TGCAGCGTCAATAGGATGGACAGCACAGATACGCAGTATTTT.

The rearrangement joins TRBV24-1 to TRBJ2-3; D possibly corresponds to TRBD1 (5 bases). This CDR3 contains 14 residues. Between the trimmed V and J ends, which lost 9 bases and 1 base, there was a span of 13 bases. Germline V CDR1 and CDR2: KGHDR, SFDVKD. The CDR3 loop is CATADQGGTDTQYF. As DNA, the CDR3 is TGTGCCACCGCCGACCAGGGTGGCACAGATACGCAGTATTTT.

The rearrangement links TRBV11-2 to TRBJ2-7; tentatively, D is TRBD1 (8 bases). Trimming cost V 2 bases and J 6 bases, with 29 bases left between them. This CDR3 has 19 amino acids. CDR1 is SGHAT, CDR2 FQNNGV, per germline. The CDR3 DNA is TGTGCCAGCAGCTTATCCAACCCCGGGGCAGGGGGCGCGGGGGCCGAGCAGTACTTC. It encodes CASSLSNPGAGGAGAEQYF.

This clonotype was counted many times. The V gene is TRBV20-1, the J gene TRBJ1-5; D is undetermined. V lost 3 bases to trimming and J lost 1 base, with 7 bases between them. The CDR3 is 13 amino acids. Germline V CDR1 and CDR2: DFQATT, SNEGSKA (reference sequence). The CDR3 here is CSASLGSNQPQHF. The DNA for the CDR3 is TGCAGTGCTAGCCTCGGGAGCAATCAGCCCCAGCATTTT.

The V gene is TRBV4-2, the J gene TRBJ1-4; TRBD1 aligns across 7 bases. The ends lost 2 bases at V and 5 bases at J; junction bases unmatched: 5. The CDR3 has 15 residues. Per germline, CDR1 LGHNA and CDR2 YNFKEQ. CDR3 sequence (DNA): TGTGCCAGCAGCCAAACGGGACAGAGCAATGAAAAACTGTTTTTT. This gives the protein CASSQTGQSNEKLFF.

This clonotype showed up just a few times. The chain links TRBV10-3 to TRBJ2-7; weak D call: TRBD2 (5 bases). The CDR3 has 14 residues. V dropped 10 bases and J dropped 5 bases, with 21 bases sitting between them. Looked up from germline, CDR1 is ENHRY and CDR2 is SYGVKD. CDR3 sequence (DNA): TGTGCCAGTCGTAGCGACCCGGTGGACCACGAGCAGTACTTC. Translated, it gives CASRSDPVDHEQYF.

Details on this clonotype: Lacking the conserved final phenylalanine or tryptophan, this CDR3 likely reflects a read error. The limits of the CDR3 on the DNA are not certain, so only TCRdb's listed CDR3 is given. This sequence joins TRBV12-3 or TRBV12-4 and TRBJ2-1; whether TRBD1, the table's D call, matches the DNA was not checked. The CDR3 extends over 8 residues, inclusive of both ends. The CDR3 sequence: CASFLGPG.

The gene calls are TRBV9 and TRBJ2-7, with D maybe TRBD1 (5 bases). Trimming shortened V by 4 bases and J by 4 bases, and 12 bases separated the two germline ends. Germline V gene sequence: CDR1 SGDLS, CDR2 YYNGEE. This CDR3 region has 13 residues. The chain's CDR3 is CASSPQGAYEQYF. The CDR3 DNA reads as TGTGCCAGCAGCCCTCAAGGGGCTTACGAGCAGTACTTC.

The J gene is TRBJ1-1, the V gene TRBV5-4; tentatively, D is TRBD1 (6 bases). CDR1 and CDR2 (germline): SGHNT, YYREEE (reference sequence). V lost 4 bases to trimming and J lost 3 bases, with 19 bases between them. The CDR3 contains 16 residues. CDR3 DNA sequence: TGTGCCAGCAGCGGAGTAGAGGGCAGGGGTGACACTGAAGCTTTCTTT. Translation: CASSGVEGRGDTEAFF.

The chain recombines TRBV2 with TRBJ2-5; possible D gene TRBD2, 6 bases. The CDR3 is 13 amino acids. V was clipped by 5 bases and J by 5 bases, with 12 bases between them. Per the germline V gene, CDR1 is SNHLY and CDR2 is FYNNEI. This CDR3 is CASSRLVSETQYF. The CDR3 DNA reads TGTGCCAGCAGTCGACTAGTCTCGGAGACCCAGTACTTC. Filled out from reference TRBV2 and TRBJ2-5, the complete variable domain reads EPEVTQTPSHQVTQMGQEVILRCVPISNHLYFYWYRQILGQKVEFLVSFYNNEISEKSEIFDDQFSVERPDGSNFTLKIRSTKLEDSAMYFCASSRLVSETQYFGPGTRLLVL.

The chain carries TRBV6-5 and TRBJ1-2; D remains unclear. The V end lost 6 bases, the J end lost 4 bases, and 15 bases lay between the germline ends. The CDR3 totals 14 residues. Germline CDR1 and CDR2: MNHEY and SVGAGI. CDR3 nucleotides: TGTGCCAGCAGCCCCAGTTGGCATCGCTATGGCTACACCTTC. Its protein is CASSPSWHRYGYTF.

CDR3 DNA sequence: TGTGCCAGCAGTGAACAGGCTTATGGCTACACCTTC. It yields the protein CASSEQAYGYTF. The J gene is TRBJ1-2, the V gene TRBV2; D unresolved. There are 12 residues in the CDR3. CDR1 and CDR2 (germline): SNHLY, FYNNEI. V lost 2 bases and J 5 bases, leaving 6 bases between the germline ends.

As to this clonotype: This may stem from a read error, because a much larger clone lies one nucleotide away. This likely comes from a read error, as the CDR3 has no conserved phenylalanine or tryptophan at its end. The chain links TRBV4-1 to TRBJ2-5; D may match TRBD1 or TRBD2 (6 bases each). V was cut by 4 bases and J by 4 bases, with 16 bases left in between. Germline CDR1 and CDR2: MGHRA and YSYEKL. This CDR3 has 15 residues. CDR3 protein: CASSRAEGGGETQYL. CDR3 DNA sequence: TGCGCCAGCAGCCGGGCGGAGGGGGGAGGAGAGACCCAGTACCTC.

With respect to this clonotype: A much larger clone sits a single nucleotide away, making a read error possible. The chain employs TRBV7-9 and TRBJ1-1; D is perhaps TRBD1 (5 bases). V shed 3 bases and J shed 6 bases, with 11 bases lying between them. The CDR3 extends over 13 amino acids. Germline V CDR1 and CDR2: SEHNR, FQNEAQ (reference sequence). The CDR3 DNA sequence: TGTGCCAGCAGCTTTGGACCAGGGTCTGAAGCTTTCTTT. Amino acid sequence: CASSFGPGSEAFF.

The V gene is TRBV5-5, the J gene TRBJ2-7; 9 bases are shared with TRBD1. CDR3 size: 14 residues. J was trimmed by 4 bases and V by 4 bases; bases with no gene match: 6. The V gene's germline CDR1 is SGHKS and CDR2 YYEKEE (reference sequence). The CDR3 region is CASSSGTGQYEQYF. CDR3 nucleotide sequence: TGTGCCAGCAGCAGCGGGACAGGGCAATACGAGCAGTACTTC.

The rearrangement uses TRBV25-1 and TRBJ1-6; 7 bases are shared with TRBD1. Germline V gene lookup returns CDR1 MGHDK and CDR2 SYGVNS. V shed 2 bases, J shed 7 bases, and the junction held 8 bases outside the gene matches. The CDR3 length is 16 residues. CDR3 sequence (DNA): TGTGCCAGCAGTGAACTCGGGACAGCCCACAATTCACCCCTCCACTTT. As protein: CASSELGTAHNSPLHF.

The gene calls are TRBV29-1 and TRBJ1-2; 10 nucleotides line up with TRBD1. This CDR3 has 13 amino acids. The germline CDR1 and CDR2 sequences are SQVTM and ANQGSEA. Losses at the gene ends were 5 bases for V and 2 bases for J; bases not matched to a gene: 2. DNA of the CDR3: TGCAGCGTTAAGGACAGGGGGAACTATGGCTACACCTTC. Protein sequence: CSVKDRGNYGYTF.

This clonotype came up a few times. V usage is TRBV7-9 and J usage is TRBJ2-7; no clear D. The germline V gene encodes CDR1 SEHNR and CDR2 FQNEAQ (reference sequence). The ends were cut back, 5 bases at V and 1 base at J, with 12 bases in the middle. The CDR3 sequence is 14 residues long. CDR3 amino acids: CASSPGAGSYEQYF. Written as DNA, the CDR3 is TGTGCCAGCAGCCCCGGAGCTGGGTCCTACGAGCAGTACTTC.

This rearrangement joins TRBV7-3 to TRBJ1-2; TRBD1 aligns across 9 bases. Germline lookup yields CDR1 SGHTA and CDR2 FQGTGA. This CDR3 region has 15 residues. V lost 5 bases and J lost 4; bases outside the gene matches: 8. The CDR3 reads CASSERGQGTYGYTF. CDR3 in DNA: TGTGCCAGCAGCGAACGGGGACAGGGCACCTATGGCTACACCTTC.

This clonotype has only one observation. V usage is TRBV29-1 and J usage is TRBJ2-5, with 13 bases matching TRBD2. CDR1 is SQVTM and CDR2 is ANQGSEA in the germline V gene. The trim removed 7 bases at V and 1 base at J, leaving 6 bases unmatched. The CDR3 is made up of 15 amino acids. CDR3 residues: CSADGTSGAQETQYF. The CDR3 DNA reads TGCAGCGCCGATGGGACTAGCGGGGCCCAAGAGACCCAGTACTTC.

This clonotype appeared many times. The chain links TRBV19 to TRBJ1-3; no clear D. CDR3 length equals 17 residues. Looked up from germline, CDR1 is LNHDA and CDR2 is SQIVND (reference sequence). Between the trimmed V and J ends, which lost 3 bases and 0 bases, there was a span of 15 bases. The CDR3 sequence is CASSILLERRSGNTIYF. The CDR3 coding sequence is TGTGCCAGTAGTATTTTGTTGGAGCGCCGCTCTGGAAACACCATATATTTT. Based on the CDR3 plus reference TRBV19 and TRBJ1-3, the full variable domain is DGGITQSPKYLFRKEGQNVTLSCEQNLNHDAMYWYRQDPGQGLRLIYYSQIVNDFQKGDIAEGYSVSREKKESFPLTVTSAQKNPTAFYLCASSILLERRSGNTIYFGEGSWLTVV.